A selection of T cell receptor beta chains follows, all from one sample in a study of response to subunit inactivated influenza vaccine. TCRdb passed the RT-PCR reads through MiXCR, listing each CDR3 protein once. The sample includes approximately 160,000 distinct CDR3 sequences, around 10% of them seen just once. The material sequenced was CD8+ T cells sorted from PBMCs, taken about 24 months after vaccination. The receptors originated from a man in his fifties or sixties who received an inactivated influenza vaccine. CDR3s include the opening cysteine and the closing phenylalanine or tryptophan. A D gene is named only where the DNA matches it firmly. Clone size is not always given. Where it is, it says once, few, many or a class for expanded clones.

size | J | D | V | CDR3 | DNA
many | TRBJ2-7 | - | TRBV9 | CASSAGISYEQYF | TGTGCCAGCAGCGCTGGAATCTCCTACGAGCAGTACTTC
- | TRBJ2-2 | - | TRBV6-5 | CASSYGQGPTGELFF | TGTGCCAGCAGTTACGGGCAGGGGCCCACCGGGGAGCTGTTTTTT
- | TRBJ2-7 | - | TRBV5-6 | CASSYRGSPYEQYF | TGTGCCAGCAGCTACCGGGGGAGCCCCTACGAGCAGTACTTC
- | TRBJ2-5 | TRBD2 | TRBV5-1 | CASSFSGGMGETQYF | TGCGCCAGCAGCTTTAGCGGGGGCATGGGAGAGACCCAGTACTTC
- | TRBJ2-2 | - | TRBV11-1 | CASSVALGTPKNTGELFF | TGTGCCAGCAGCGTAGCCCTTGGGACACCGAAAAACACCGGGGAGCTGTTTTTT
few | TRBJ2-1 | - | TRBV7-8 | CASSISPAWGQFF | TGTGCCAGCAGCATTTCTCCAGCTTGGGGGCAGTTCTTC
- | TRBJ2-3 | TRBD2 | TRBV4-1 | CASSPSGGITSTDTQYF | TGCGCCAGCAGCCCTAGCGGGGGGATAACTAGCACAGATACGCAGTATTTT
- | TRBJ2-3 | TRBD2 | TRBV2 | CASSFGLAISTDTQYF | TGTGCCAGCAGTTTCGGACTAGCGATAAGCACAGATACGCAGTATTTT
few | TRBJ2-4 | - | TRBV7-9 | CASSSGVLFQYF | TGTGCCAGCAGCTCCGGGGTCCTTTTTCAGTACTTC
- | TRBJ2-1 | - | TRBV20-1 | CSARGAGGSYNEQFF | TGCAGTGCTAGAGGAGCAGGGGGGTCCTACAATGAGCAGTTCTTC
few | TRBJ1-5 | - | TRBV6-2/TRBV6-3 | CASGPYQPQHF | TGTGCCAGCGGACCCTACCAGCCCCAGCATTTT
- | TRBJ2-7 | - | TRBV10-3 | CAIRGALGEQYF | TGTGCCATCAGGGGGGCCTTGGGGGAGCAGTACTTC
many | TRBJ2-1 | TRBD2 | TRBV29-1 | CSVPRPSGTYNEQFF | TGCAGCGTTCCTAGGCCTAGCGGCACCTACAATGAGCAGTTCTTC
- | TRBJ1-5 | TRBD1 | TRBV6-5 | CASSYLDRVNQPQHF | TGTGCCAGCAGTTACTTGGACAGGGTGAATCAGCCCCAGCATTTT
few | TRBJ2-7 | - | TRBV21-1 | CASTNPGGEKQGHYEQYF | TGTGCCAGCACCAACCCCGGGGGAGAGAAACAGGGCCACTACGAGCAGTACTTC
- | TRBJ2-1 | - | TRBV4-3 | CASSQDGAEQFF | TGCGCCAGCAGCCAAGATGGAGCAGAGCAGTTCTTC
- | TRBJ1-3 | - | TRBV6-1 | CASSSGGFLGNTIYF | TGTGCCAGCAGCTCGGGGGGGTTCCTTGGAAACACCATATATTTT
few | TRBJ2-1 | TRBD2 | TRBV29-1 | CSLLAGGYNEQFF | TGCAGCCTTCTAGCGGGAGGATATAATGAGCAGTTCTTC
- | TRBJ2-7 | - | TRBV6-1 | CASSEGLSMYEQYF | TGTGCCAGCAGCGAGGGACTCTCTATGTACGAGCAGTACTTC
few | TRBJ2-7 | - | TRBV7-7 | CASSLREWNEQYF | TGTGCTAGCAGCTTAAGGGAGTGGAACGAGCAGTACTTC
many | TRBJ2-3 | - | TRBV24-1 | CATSDFDPWSSTDTQYF | TGTGCCACCAGTGATTTCGATCCTTGGTCAAGCACAGATACGCAGTATTTT
- | TRBJ2-1 | - | TRBV4-1 | CASSQDRGANEQFF | TGCGCCAGCAGCCAAGATCGGGGGGCGAATGAGCAGTTCTTC
few | TRBJ2-7 | - | TRBV3-1 | CASSQDWGSVAYEQYF | TGTGCCAGCAGCCAAGATTGGGGATCGGTTGCCTACGAGCAGTACTTC
- | TRBJ2-5 | - | TRBV10-3 | CAISDPSVRGETQYF | TGTGCCATCAGTGACCCATCGGTCCGGGGAGAGACCCAGTACTTC
few | TRBJ2-6 | - | TRBV14 | CASSQDTVASGANVLTF | TGTGCCAGCAGCCAAGATACAGTGGCTTCTGGGGCCAACGTCCTGACTTTC
- | TRBJ2-3 | TRBD2 | TRBV12-3/TRBV12-4 | CVSSFTSGSHTDTQYF | TGTGTCAGCAGTTTTACGAGCGGGAGTCACACAGATACGCAGTATTTT
many | TRBJ2-1 | - | TRBV25-1 | CASSAGSNEQFF | TGTGCCAGCAGTGCTGGGAGCAATGAGCAGTTCTTC
many | TRBJ2-1 | - | TRBV10-2 | CASRGSSGEQFF | TGCGCCAGCAGGGGCTCATCGGGCGAGCAGTTCTTC
few | TRBJ2-5 | - | TRBV5-1 | CASSLVGLEGYQETQYF | TGCGCCAGCAGCTTGGTTGGCCTCGAGGGGTACCAAGAGACCCAGTACTTC
few | TRBJ2-4 | - | TRBV4-2 | CASSQDFVGRYKNIQYF | TGTGCCAGCAGCCAAGATTTCGTCGGCAGGTACAAAAACATTCAGTACTTC
many | TRBJ2-2 | - | TRBV5-1 | CASSFWGSGELFF | TGCGCCAGCAGCTTCTGGGGTTCTGGGGAGCTGTTTTTT
many | TRBJ1-1 | - | TRBV18 | CASSLGAAEAFF | TGTGCCAGCTCACTCGGGGCTGCTGAAGCTTTCTTT
few | TRBJ2-1 | - | TRBV5-4 | CASSLVPLAVSYNEQFF | TGTGCCAGCAGCTTGGTCCCCCTAGCAGTCTCCTACAATGAGCAGTTCTTC
few | TRBJ1-5 | TRBD1 | TRBV2 | CASRDRGSNQPQHF | TGTGCCAGCAGGGACAGGGGAAGCAATCAGCCCCAGCATTTT
- | TRBJ2-1 | TRBD2 | TRBV30 | CAWGLAGYNEQFF | TGTGCCTGGGGACTAGCGGGGTACAATGAGCAGTTCTTC
- | TRBJ2-3 | TRBD2 | TRBV3-1 | CASSQHLAGGYDTQYF | TGTGCCAGCAGCCAGCACCTAGCGGGAGGGTATGATACGCAGTATTTT
- | TRBJ2-3 | - | TRBV7-9 | CASSLDWTDTQYF | TGTGCCAGCAGCTTAGATTGGACAGATACGCAGTATTTT
few | TRBJ2-7 | - | TRBV3-1 | CASSPNWYEQYF | TGTGCCAGCAGCCCGAACTGGTACGAGCAGTACTTC
few | TRBJ1-1 | TRBD1 | TRBV15 | CATSWTGGQSEAFF | TGTGCCACCAGCTGGACAGGGGGACAATCTGAAGCTTTCTTT
few | TRBJ2-1 | TRBD2 | TRBV6-1 | CASRTLAGAHNEQFF | TGTGCCAGCAGAACCCTAGCGGGGGCCCACAATGAGCAGTTCTTC
- | TRBJ2-1 | - | TRBV25-1 | CASSESINEQFF | TGTGCCAGCAGTGAGTCCATCAATGAGCAGTTCTTC
many | TRBJ2-7 | - | TRBV14 | CASSQMGQRDEQYF | TGTGCCAGCAGCCAAATGGGACAGCGGGACGAGCAGTACTTC
few | TRBJ2-1 | TRBD2 | TRBV25-1 | CASSQLAGGSDEQFF | TGTGCCAGCAGCCAGCTAGCGGGAGGGTCCGATGAGCAGTTCTTC
- | TRBJ2-1 | - | TRBV10-3 | CAISASGMAAYNEQFF | TGTGCCATCAGTGCGTCGGGCATGGCTGCCTACAATGAGCAGTTCTTC
- | TRBJ1-1 | - | TRBV11-2 | CASSSPVERGTEAFF | TGTGCCAGCAGCTCACCGGTGGAAAGAGGTACTGAAGCTTTCTTT
few | TRBJ2-3 | - | TRBV27 | CASSLVGLLTDTQYF | TGTGCCAGCAGTTTAGTAGGACTGCTCACAGATACGCAGTATTTT
- | TRBJ1-2 | TRBD1 | TRBV12-3/TRBV12-4 | CASRPRTGRSNYGYTF | TGTGCCAGCAGACCCCGGACAGGACGCTCTAACTATGGCTACACCTTC
many | TRBJ2-7 | - | TRBV29-1 | CSVDSSGSYEQYF | TGCAGCGTTGATAGTTCCGGGTCCTACGAGCAGTACTTC
- | TRBJ2-6 | - | TRBV19 | CASSIDGSGANVLTF | TGTGCCAGTAGTATCGACGGCTCTGGGGCCAACGTCCTGACTTTC
many | TRBJ2-7 | - | TRBV5-1 | CASSLVYGSYEQYF | TGCGCCAGCAGCTTGGTATACGGATCCTACGAGCAGTACTTC
few | TRBJ2-7 | - | TRBV13 | CASSLGPGDVYEQYF | TGTGCCAGCAGCTTAGGACCGGGAGACGTCTACGAGCAGTACTTC
- | TRBJ2-1 | - | TRBV7-9 | CASSLNTYNEQFF | TGTGCCAGCAGCTTAAACACCTACAATGAGCAGTTCTTC
- | TRBJ2-2 | TRBD2 | TRBV19 | CASSIVGGGPPTGELFF | TGTGCCAGTAGTATCGTGGGCGGGGGGCCCCCCACCGGGGAGCTGTTTTTT
- | TRBJ2-7 | - | TRBV28 | CASTPGLGAGYEQYF | TGTGCCAGCACCCCCGGTTTAGGGGCGGGCTACGAGCAGTACTTC
- | TRBJ1-5 | - | TRBV11-2 | CASSLEGWNQPQHF | TGTGCCAGCAGCTTGGAGGGATGGAATCAGCCCCAGCATTTT
few | TRBJ2-1 | - | TRBV6-1 | CASSPQLNNEQFF | TGTGCCAGCAGTCCCCAGCTCAACAATGAGCAGTTCTTC
- | TRBJ1-4 | - | TRBV28 | CASNPTGGGTNEKLFF | TGTGCCAGCAATCCTACGGGGGGCGGCACTAATGAAAAACTGTTTTTT
many | TRBJ2-3 | - | TRBV18 | CASSLTAGTADTQYF | TGTGCCAGCTCCCTCACCGCGGGTACGGCAGATACGCAGTATTTT
many | TRBJ2-7 | TRBD2 | TRBV12-3/TRBV12-4 | CASSRGGGSSYEQYF | TGTGCCAGCAGCCGGGGGGGCGGCAGCTCCTACGAGCAGTACTTC
many | TRBJ1-5 | TRBD1 | TRBV6-5 | CASSYSGQGAYQPQHF | TGTGCCAGCAGTTACTCGGGACAGGGGGCCTATCAGCCCCAGCATTTT